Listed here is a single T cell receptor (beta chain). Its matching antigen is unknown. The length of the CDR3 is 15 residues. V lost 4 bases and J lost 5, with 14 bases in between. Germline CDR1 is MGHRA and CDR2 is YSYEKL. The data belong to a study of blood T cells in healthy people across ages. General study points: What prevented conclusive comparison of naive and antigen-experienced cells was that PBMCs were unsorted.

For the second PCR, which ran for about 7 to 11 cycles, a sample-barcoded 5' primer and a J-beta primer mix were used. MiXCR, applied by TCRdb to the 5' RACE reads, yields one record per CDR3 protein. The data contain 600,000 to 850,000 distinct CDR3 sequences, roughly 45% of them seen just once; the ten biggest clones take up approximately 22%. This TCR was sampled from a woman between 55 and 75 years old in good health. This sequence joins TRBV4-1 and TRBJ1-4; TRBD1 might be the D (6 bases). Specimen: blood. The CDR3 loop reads CASSLVLQGNEKLFF. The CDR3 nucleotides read TGCGCCAGCAGCCTCGTCCTACAGGGAAATGAAAAACTGTTTTTT.